The 32 T cell receptor beta chains listed next were all sequenced from one sample in a study of PD-1 blockade in classical Hodgkin lymphoma. All trial patients relapsed after autologous stem cell transplantation. Profiled with immunoSEQ multiplex PCR; TCRdb holds only in-frame clones, not every one. The sample yields some 64,000 clones, 80% to 90% seen once. The sequences come from peripheral blood mononuclear cells (PBMCs), collected at baseline. The receptors come from a human donor with classical Hodgkin lymphoma.

The V and J genes are TRBV6-5 and TRBJ1-4, with D perhaps matching TRBD1 (5 bases). The CDR3 has 16 amino acids. V lost 2 bases, J lost 5 bases, and 15 bases lay in between. CDR1 is MNHEY and CDR2 is SVGAGI in the germline V gene. CDR3 sequence: CASSYAGFGLNEKLFF. CDR3 coding DNA: TGTGCCAGCAGTTACGCAGGGTTTGGGTTAAATGAAAAACTGTTTTTT.

This clone was counted once. V and J are TRBV1 and TRBJ1-5. TRBV1 is a pseudogene segment. CDR3 length: 14 residues. The CDR3 DNA reads TGCACCAGCAGCCATAAGAAAGGGTTGCAGCCCCAGCATTTT. Its translation is CTSSHKKGLQPQHF.

This clone was picked up one time. V usage is TRBV27 and J usage is TRBJ2-1, with D possibly being TRBD1 or TRBD2 (7 bases each). The germline V and J ends were trimmed by 6 bases and 4 bases, with 16 bases remaining between them. Germline assignment: CDR1 MNHEY and CDR2 SMNVEV (reference sequence). CDR3 size: 15 residues. The chain's CDR3 is CASRATGGQYNEQFF. The CDR3 DNA reads as TGTGCCAGCAGGGCAACGGGGGGACAGTACAATGAGCAGTTCTTC.

The J gene is TRBJ1-2, the V gene TRBV5-1; possibly TRBD1 for D (6 bases). The CDR3 loop spans 14 amino acids. V lost 4 bases and J lost 8, with 18 bases in between. The germline V gene has CDR1 SGHRS and CDR2 YFSETQ. The chain's CDR3 is CASSPGGGPEGYTF. In DNA, the CDR3 is TGCGCCAGCAGCCCGGGGGGGGGCCCCGAGGGCTACACCTTC.

J is TRBJ2-1 and V is TRBV13; D not certain. The CDR3 contains 11 residues. Trimming removed 0 bases from V and 10 bases from J, with 4 bases in between. Germline CDR1 reads PRHDT; CDR2 reads FYEKMQ (reference sequence). The CDR3 here is CASSLGREQFF. CDR3 DNA: TGTGCCAGCAGCTTAGGTCGGGAGCAGTTCTTC.

V usage is TRBV10-3 and J usage is TRBJ1-6; 7 positions match TRBD1. Germline-derived CDR1 and CDR2 are ENHRY and SYGVKD. There are 16 residues in the CDR3. V lost 0 bases and J lost 7; bases outside the gene matches: 6. The CDR3 here is CAISESIPTGNSPLHF. In DNA form, the CDR3 reads TGTGCCATCAGTGAGTCGATTCCGACAGGGAATTCACCCCTCCACTTT.

The rearrangement uses TRBV6-5 and TRBJ1-2; TRBD1 matches at 9 bases. V shed 1 base, J shed 6 bases, and the junction held 6 bases outside the gene matches. This CDR3 is built from 15 residues. Looked up from germline, CDR1 is MNHEY and CDR2 is SVGAGI. The CDR3 loop reads CASSYFGTGMDGYTF. The CDR3 DNA is TGTGCCAGCAGTTACTTCGGGACAGGGATGGATGGCTACACCTTC.

This clone has only one observation. The genes are TRBV7-9 and TRBJ1-2; D is unresolved. V lost 2 bases to trimming and J lost 13 bases, with 14 bases between them. This CDR3 has 12 residues. Germline CDR1 reads SEHNR; CDR2 reads FQNEAQ (reference sequence). Written as DNA, the CDR3 is TGTGCCAGCAGCTTAAAAACAAACTCGGGCACCTTC. This sequence encodes CASSLKTNSGTF.

By sample share, this clone is medium-sized. The chain has TRBV27 and TRBJ2-7; D perhaps matches TRBD1 (5 bases). Germline CDR1 and CDR2: MNHEY and SMNVEV (reference sequence). V lost 6 bases to trimming and J lost 6 bases, with 18 bases between them. The CDR3 is 14 amino acids. CDR3 coding DNA: TGTGCCAGCAGGCTCGGAGCAGGGAACCCCGAGCAGTACTTC. Its protein is CASRLGAGNPEQYF.

The chain uses TRBV14 and TRBJ1-5; D is unresolved. Per germline, CDR1 SGHDN and CDR2 FVKESK. The CDR3 is made up of 14 amino acids. V was cut by 2 bases and J by 4 bases, with 9 bases left in between. CDR3 amino acids: CASSQTGRNQPQHF. The CDR3 region has the DNA TGTGCCAGCAGCCAAACTGGGCGGAATCAGCCCCAGCATTTT.

V usage is TRBV6-6 and J usage is TRBJ2-1; TRBD2 matches at 12 bases. Germline V gene sequence: CDR1 MNHNY, CDR2 SVGAGI (reference sequence). The CDR3 spans 15 residues. V shed 6 bases, J shed 5 bases, and the junction held 5 bases outside the gene matches. CDR3 protein: CASRMGLAGNNEQFF. In DNA, the CDR3 is TGTGCCAGCAGAATGGGACTAGCGGGCAACAATGAGCAGTTCTTC.

A word on this clone: The sample carries other DNA sequences with the same CDR3. The V gene is TRBV7-9, the J gene TRBJ2-6; no definite D call. V shed 1 base and J shed 3 bases, with 1 base lying between them. CDR3 length: 13 residues. Germline assignment: CDR1 SEHNR and CDR2 FQNEAQ (reference sequence). The CDR3 sequence: CASSLGGANVLTF. The CDR3 nucleotides read TGTGCCAGCAGCTTAGGTGGGGCCAACGTCCTGACTTTC.

This rearrangement joins TRBV7-8 to TRBJ1-2; no firm D call. The ends were cut back, 1 base at V and 8 bases at J, with 5 bases in the middle. The CDR3 runs to 11 residues. CDR1 is SGHVS, CDR2 FQNEAQ, per germline. The CDR3 nucleotides are TGTGCCAGCAGCTTAGTCGGCGGCTACACCTTC. This codes for CASSLVGGYTF.

This clone appeared once. This chain links TRBV7-9 with TRBJ1-6, with TRBD1 matching 10 bases. This CDR3 is 15 amino acids long. CDR1 SEHNR and CDR2 FQNEAQ come from the germline V gene (reference sequence). J was trimmed by 8 bases and V by 2 bases; bases with no gene match: 3. In DNA, the CDR3 is TGTGCCAGCAGCTTAACCGGACAGGGGGATTCACCCCTCCACTTT. Translated: CASSLTGQGDSPLHF. The full variable domain, with the rest looked up from reference TRBV7-9 and TRBJ1-6, is DTGVSQNPRHKITKRGQNVTFRCDPISEHNRLYWYRQTLGQGPEFLTYFQNEAQLEKSRLLSDRFSAERPKGSFSTLEIQRTEQGDSAMYLCASSLTGQGDSPLHFGNGTRLTVT.

The chain combines TRBV7-9 with TRBJ2-7; the D gene is possibly TRBD1 (5 bases). Germline values: CDR1 SEHNR, CDR2 FQNEAQ (reference sequence). This CDR3 spans 17 amino acids. V lost 3 bases to trimming and J lost 2 bases, with 20 bases between them. CDR3 amino acids: CASSFGARAGPPYEQYF. CDR3 sequence (DNA): TGTGCCAGCAGCTTTGGGGCCCGGGCAGGGCCTCCCTACGAGCAGTACTTC.

This chain uses TRBV5-8 with TRBJ1-2; 9 bases are shared with TRBD1. The CDR3 has 17 amino acids. V trimming: 2 bases; J trimming: 4 bases; junction bases outside the gene matches: 12. The germline V gene encodes CDR1 SGHTS and CDR2 YDEGEE. CDR3 sequence reads: CASSFRTGVLVGYGYTF. The CDR3 nucleotides read TGTGCCAGCAGCTTCAGGACAGGGGTTCTCGTCGGCTATGGCTACACCTTC.

This chain joins TRBV30 and TRBJ1-1; D not certain. The germline gives CDR1 GTSNPN, CDR2 SVGIG (reference sequence). The CDR3 is made up of 13 amino acids. Trimming left V 7 bases short and J 0 bases short, with 12 bases between. The CDR3 DNA sequence: TGTGCCTTTAATCTAGACCTGAACACTGAAGCTTTCTTT. This sequence encodes CAFNLDLNTEAFF.

The chain links TRBV29-1 to TRBJ1-1; 7 nucleotides agree with TRBD1. Losses at the gene ends were 0 bases for V and 6 bases for J; bases not matched to a gene: 7. The CDR3 is 14 residues long. Germline V CDR1 and CDR2: SQVTM, ANQGSEA. The CDR3 DNA reads as TGCAGCGTTGAAGATCGACAGGGAGGCGCTGAAGCTTTCTTT. It codes for CSVEDRQGGAEAFF.

This rearrangement joins TRBV4-2 to TRBJ1-5; the match to TRBD1 covers 9 bases. The CDR3 consists of 18 residues. The J segment lost 0 bases and the V segment lost 0 bases, leaving 6 bases of the junction unmatched. Germline V gene data show CDR1 as LGHNA and CDR2 as YNFKEQ. The CDR3, as DNA: TGTGCCAGCAGCCAAGAAGGGACAGGGTATTATAGCAATCAGCCCCAGCATTTT. As protein: CASSQEGTGYYSNQPQHF.

V gene TRBV27 combines with J gene TRBJ1-6; D perhaps matches TRBD1 (6 bases). The CDR3 is made up of 13 amino acids. Trimming removed 2 bases from V and 10 bases from J, with 9 bases in between. The V gene's germline CDR1 is MNHEY and CDR2 SMNVEV (reference sequence). Here the CDR3 reads CASSLNRDSPLHF. The CDR3 nucleotides read TGTGCCAGCAGTTTAAACAGGGACTCACCCCTCCACTTT.

The chain is built from TRBV7-9 and TRBJ1-2; D unresolved. V was cut by 1 base and J by 7 bases, with 7 bases left in between. CDR3 size: 12 residues. Looked up from germline, CDR1 is SEHNR and CDR2 is FQNEAQ (reference sequence). The CDR3 DNA reads TGTGCCAGCAGCTTAGAAGCTGGTGGCTACACCTTC. It codes for CASSLEAGGYTF.

A few counts support this clone. The chain is built from TRBV27 and TRBJ2-1; TRBD2 matches 8 bases. The trim removed 7 bases at V and 7 bases at J, leaving 21 bases unmatched. The CDR3 runs to 18 residues. Per germline, CDR1 MNHEY and CDR2 SMNVEV (reference sequence). CDR3 sequence (DNA): TGTGCCAGCACCCAGCGGGGGCCCAGAATTGATGGTCGGAATGAGCAGTTCTTC. Its protein product is CASTQRGPRIDGRNEQFF.

The chain recombines TRBV10-2 with TRBJ1-1; 10 bases align to TRBD1. Trimming at V came to 5 bases and at J to 6 bases, leaving 6 bases not matched to a gene. CDR1 is WSHSY, CDR2 SAAADI, per germline. The CDR3 sequence is 14 residues long. The CDR3 DNA reads TGCGCCAGCAGTCCCCGGGACAGGGGACCTGAAGCTTTCTTT. It yields the protein CASSPRDRGPEAFF.

The gene calls are TRBV7-6 and TRBJ2-1; D is possibly TRBD1 (5 bases). Germline CDR1 reads SGHVS; CDR2 reads FNYEAQ. This CDR3 has 18 residues. The V and J ends lost 5 bases and 4 bases respectively, with 24 bases between them. In DNA form, the CDR3 reads TGTGCCAGCAGCCCAAATCGAGAGGACACAATCCTATACAATGAGCAGTTCTTC. This gives the protein CASSPNREDTILYNEQFF.

The J gene is TRBJ2-1, the V gene TRBV27; 10 bases are shared with TRBD1. The CDR3 spans 14 residues. Germline CDR1 reads MNHEY; CDR2 reads SMNVEV (reference sequence). Trimming at V came to 3 bases and at J to 8 bases, leaving 4 bases not matched to a gene. The CDR3 region is CASSFAGTGDEQFF. As DNA, the CDR3 is TGTGCCAGCAGTTTTGCCGGGACAGGGGATGAGCAGTTCTTC.

The rearrangement joins TRBV5-4 to TRBJ2-3, with D perhaps given as TRBD1 or TRBD2 (7 bases each). The CDR3 has 17 amino acids. The germline gives CDR1 SGHNT, CDR2 YYREEE (reference sequence). Deletions cut 3 bases from V and 6 bases from J, with 23 bases between. The CDR3 here is CASSSGGRGGGEDTQYF. The CDR3 bases are TGTGCCAGCAGCTCGGGGGGCAGAGGAGGGGGCGAGGATACGCAGTATTTT.

This chain uses TRBV6-6 with TRBJ2-3; possibly TRBD1 for D (5 bases). The CDR3 is 14 residues long. Germline values: CDR1 MNHNY, CDR2 SVGAGI (reference sequence). Trimming removed 4 bases from V and 3 bases from J, with 11 bases in between. The CDR3 DNA reads TGTGCCAGCAGTTTGCGTACAGGTACAGATACGCAGTATTTT. It specifies CASSLRTGTDTQYF.

This CDR3 is CASRHGVLEGSGIQYF. As DNA, the CDR3 is TGTGCCAGCAGGCACGGGGTACTAGAGGGGTCGGGCATTCAGTACTTC. The chain combines TRBV27 with TRBJ2-4, with D perhaps TRBD1 or TRBD2 (5 bases each). CDR3 size: 16 residues. Between the trimmed V and J ends, which lost 6 bases and 9 bases, there was a span of 24 bases. Germline CDR1 is MNHEY and CDR2 is SMNVEV (reference sequence).

The J gene is TRBJ2-1, the V gene TRBV6-5; D is uncertain. The CDR3 contains 13 residues. V shed 0 bases and J shed 6 bases, with 6 bases lying between them. Looked up from germline, CDR1 is MNHEY and CDR2 is SVGAGI. The CDR3 DNA reads TGTGCCAGCAGTTACTCAGCACGCAATGAGCAGTTCTTC. Residues: CASSYSARNEQFF.

The J gene is TRBJ2-7, the V gene TRBV11-2; D is tentatively TRBD1 or TRBD2 (5 bases each). The CDR3 is made up of 15 amino acids. With 1 base removed from V and 4 bases from J, the gap between germline ends came to 14 bases. CDR1 and CDR2 (germline): SGHAT, FQNNGV. This CDR3 is CASSLAMTGGYEQYF. CDR3 in DNA: TGTGCCAGCAGCTTAGCCATGACTGGGGGATACGAGCAGTACTTC.

The rearrangement links TRBV25-1 to TRBJ2-7, with 7 bases fitting TRBD1. V shed 6 bases and J 3 bases; nucleotides not matched to a gene: 5. The CDR3 totals 13 residues. In germline, CDR1 is MGHDK, CDR2 SYGVNS. CDR3 nucleotides: TGTGCCAGCAGCAGGGGGTTCCACTACGAGCAGTACTTC. Its translation: CASSRGFHYEQYF.

V is TRBV2 and J is TRBJ1-1, with TRBD1 matching over 8 bases. There are 13 residues in the CDR3. V lost 11 bases and J lost 4; bases outside the gene matches: 9. Germline-derived CDR1 and CDR2 are SNHLY and FYNNEI. In DNA form, the CDR3 reads TGTGCCGTACGACAGGGGTCCAGCACTGAAGCTTTCTTT. As protein: CAVRQGSSTEAFF.